This T cell receptor (beta chain) was retrieved from a study of cytomegalovirus exposure and HLA in healthy donors. Study-wide results and limits: HLA alleles were associated with 15,000 to 20,000 TCR beta sequences in a later analysis at 0.05 false discovery rate. The presence/absence work took it that sequencing depth was about the same across donors. Sequencing likely generated an artifact that appeared as a cluster of highly shared sequence variants.

About this clone itself: The target antigen is unknown.

Each of the donors was a healthy bone marrow donor. V trimming: 2 bases; J trimming: 8 bases; junction bases outside the gene matches: 11. Germline V CDR1 and CDR2: GTSNPN, SVGIG (reference sequence). This CDR3 comprises 14 residues. Amplification used 60 Vbeta primers and 13 Jbeta primers. Profiling relied on immunoSEQ multiplex PCR, and the TCRdb table lists in-frame clones only, not all of them. The repertoire holds 150,000 to 200,000 clones, with roughly 60% as singletons. The TCR was taken from a middle-aged man in good health and CMV-seronegative. The sample taken for sequencing was PBMCs. This chain joins TRBV30 and TRBJ1-2, with 7 bases matching TRBD1. The CDR3 nucleotides read TGTGCCTGGAGTCCTCGGGGAGTGGACAGGGGCTACACCTTC. It yields the protein CAWSPRGVDRGYTF.